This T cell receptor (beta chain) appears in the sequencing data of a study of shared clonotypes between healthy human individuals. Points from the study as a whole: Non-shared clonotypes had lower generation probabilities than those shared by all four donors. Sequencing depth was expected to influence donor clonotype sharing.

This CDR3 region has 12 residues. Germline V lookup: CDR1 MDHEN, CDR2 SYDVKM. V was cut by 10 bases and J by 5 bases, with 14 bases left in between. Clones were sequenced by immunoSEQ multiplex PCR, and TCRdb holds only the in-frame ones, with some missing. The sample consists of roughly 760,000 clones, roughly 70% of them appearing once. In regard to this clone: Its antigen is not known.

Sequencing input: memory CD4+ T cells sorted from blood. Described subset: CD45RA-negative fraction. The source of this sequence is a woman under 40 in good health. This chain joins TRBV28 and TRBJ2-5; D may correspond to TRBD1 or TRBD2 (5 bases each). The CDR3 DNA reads TGTGCCACGACCTGGGGGTTGGAGACCCAGTACTTC. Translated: CATTWGLETQYF.